The source of this TCR beta chain is a study of blood T cell repertoires in COVID-19 (dated by TCRdb to the early 2020s). About the study as a whole: Collaborator samples came from the United States, Italy and Spain and covered acute and convalescent phases of COVID-19. The material from the prospective study consisted of cDNA or gDNA derived from T cells, B-cell-depleted T cells, or PBMCs. Deeply sampled blood TCRbeta repertoires from subjects exposed to, actively infected with, or recovered from COVID-19 were included in the dataset. The repertoires were released in a freely available public database meant as a resource for research on the immune response to SARS-CoV-2. The samples were drawn from two sources: the first 160 participants of the ongoing ImmuneRACE study, and 1,200 or so subjects contributed by 6 global collaborators. Sample metadata almost always included a de-identified subject ID, COVID-19 status, age in years and sex. Where HLA class I and class II types were available, the types were taken from metadata supplied by the sample provider, not from assay-based typing.

V and J are truncated by 0 bases and 4 bases respectively, leaving an intervening sequence of 13 bases. Its CDR3 holds 15 amino acids, cysteine through phenylalanine. The DNA shown is the 45-base CDR3, in frame from base 1. From the germline V gene, CDR1 is SGDLS and CDR2 is YYNGEE. Paper-wide results and their limitations: How much clinical and demographic metadata was included differed by source and by participant, and the metadata was provided uncurated.

The immunoSEQ Assay, a bias-controlled multiplex PCR, was used to amplify TCRbeta CDR3 regions from genomic DNA. From the authors' description of their analysis: Within the assay, amplification of reference gene primers was used to estimate how many nucleated cells each sample contained. Sequence reads were collapsed and filtered to measure the absolute abundance of every unique TCRbeta CDR3 rearrangement. Productive Simpson clonality was computed per sample as the square root of Simpson's diversity index over productive rearrangements. TCRdb mirrors the immuneACCESS table, restricted to in-frame sequences. Some clones are absent from its copies; in checked studies, under half trace to an unresolved V gene, and the reason for the others is unknown. Clone size and V and J calls were adopted from that table, with D and trimming inferred from the DNA. The sample table lists more than 90,000 clones, 80% to 85% of them with a count of one. The top ten constitute approximately 0.77% of the sample.

To note about this clone: There is no known antigen for this receptor. It has no much larger one-base neighbor in the sample; base qualities were not kept.

Each collaborating institution followed its own protocols to collect whole blood in K2EDTA tubes. For TCRbeta analysis, collaborator samples were shipped as frozen whole blood, as isolated PBMCs, or as DNA extracted from either sample type. The chain is assembled from TRBV9 and TRBJ1-2; the D segment could be TRBD1, given 5 matching bases. What was sequenced was peripheral blood. This clonotype was sampled from a woman between 70 and 85 years old with acute or convalescent COVID-19. The CDR3 has the sequence CASSVGTTDSYGYTF. The sequenced DNA is TGTGCCAGCAGCGTAGGTACGACAGACTCCTATGGCTACACCTTC.